Shown below are 7 T cell receptor beta chains from a single sample sequenced in a study of Tregs in tolerant kidney transplant recipients (dated by TCRdb to between 2019 and 2020). The library was generated by the immunoSEQ multiplex PCR assay. As stored in TCRdb, this immuneACCESS dataset retains in-frame rearrangements with V and J assigned. A fraction of the clones does not appear; measured against another copy, unresolved V genes explain less than half of the discrepancy, and the remainder lacks a known reason. This sample lists about 120,000 clones; 92% were detected once. Clones ranked in the top ten supply approximately 0.6% of the sample. Sequences were obtained from CD4+ T cells from blood. The source is a human donor in good health.

This clone was observed once. The chain carries TRBV7-9 and TRBJ2-3; 9 bases match TRBD2. Unmatched junction bases numbered 15, after V lost 5 bases and J lost 3 bases. Germline V gene lookup returns CDR1 SEHNR and CDR2 FQNEAQ (reference sequence). This CDR3 comprises 18 residues. The CDR3 bases are TGTGCCAGCAGCCCACTGGCGGGAGGGAGCCGGGGTACAGATACGCAGTATTTT. This translates into CASSPLAGGSRGTDTQYF.

The CDR3 DNA is TGTGCCAGCAGCGATAAGGACAGGGCCACAGATACGCAGTATTTT. This sequence encodes CASSDKDRATDTQYF. This chain connects TRBV6-6 to TRBJ2-3; 8 positions agree with TRBD1. Trimming removed 6 bases from V and 2 bases from J; junction bases left unmatched: 7. Germline CDR1 reads MNHNY; CDR2 reads SVGAGI (reference sequence). The CDR3 is made up of 15 amino acids.

The chain recombines TRBV5-5 with TRBJ2-3; 8 bases agree with TRBD2. The CDR3 is made up of 15 amino acids. CDR1 and CDR2 (germline): SGHKS, YYEKEE (reference sequence). Losses at the gene ends were 4 bases for V and 4 bases for J; bases not matched to a gene: 8. CDR3 residues: CASSRQTSGSDTQYF. The CDR3 DNA reads TGTGCCAGCAGCCGTCAAACTAGCGGATCAGATACGCAGTATTTT.

The V gene is TRBV27, the J gene TRBJ2-7; the D gene is possibly TRBD1 (6 bases). V lost 4 bases to trimming and J lost 2 bases, with 15 bases between them. The germline V gene has CDR1 MNHEY and CDR2 SMNVEV (reference sequence). There are 15 residues in the CDR3. The CDR3 spells CASSSPAGVPYEQYF. CDR3 DNA sequence: TGTGCCAGCAGTTCCCCGGCAGGGGTCCCCTACGAGCAGTACTTC.

This chain joins TRBV29-1 and TRBJ2-7; tentatively, D is TRBD1 (5 bases). The length of the CDR3 is 11 residues. The germline V gene has CDR1 SQVTM and CDR2 ANQGSEA. Trimming took 7 bases from V and 4 from J, leaving 11 bases between them. The CDR3 sequence: CSAQGQYEQYF. The CDR3 bases are TGCAGCGCCCAGGGCCAGTACGAGCAGTACTTC.

The chain is built from TRBV5-1 and TRBJ2-3; 9 positions agree with TRBD1. Trimming at V came to 3 bases and at J to 2 bases, leaving 7 bases not matched to a gene. The CDR3 covers 16 residues. In germline, CDR1 is SGHRS, CDR2 YFSETQ. The CDR3: CASSWTGQGLTDTQYF. CDR3 DNA: TGCGCCAGCAGCTGGACGGGACAGGGCCTCACAGATACGCAGTATTTT.

The chain employs TRBV4-1 and TRBJ2-7; 8 bases are shared with TRBD1. There are 18 residues in the CDR3. The V gene end was trimmed by 0 bases and the J gene end by 0 bases; junction bases not matched to a gene: 10. CDR1 MGHRA and CDR2 YSYEKL come from the germline V gene. In DNA form, the CDR3 reads TGCGCCAGCAGCCAAGAAAGCCCGGGACAGGTAAGCTCCTACGAGCAGTACTTC. Translation gives CASSQESPGQVSSYEQYF.